These 20 T cell receptor beta chains came from one sample sequenced in a study of T cells in localized non-small cell lung cancer (dated by TCRdb to the early 2020s). Library generation was performed with the immunoSEQ multiplex PCR assay. What TCRdb holds here is the immuneACCESS table cut down to in-frame rearrangements. Part of the clones is not present; checked against another copy, under half of the missing clones reflect an unresolved V gene, and the others are unexplained. The sample table shows 78,000 or so clones, and roughly four fifths are seen once. The biggest ten clones account for over 2.5% of the sample. Sequenced here: peripheral blood, sampled before any cancer treatment. The receptors shown here come from a man aged 35 to 69 with stage I lung adenocarcinoma.

This clone was seen just once. The V gene is TRBV7-6, the J gene TRBJ1-2; 7 bases line up with TRBD1. CDR3 size: 13 residues. Germline lookup yields CDR1 SGHVS and CDR2 FNYEAQ. Trimming removed 5 bases from V and 8 bases from J; junction bases left unmatched: 8. Written as DNA, the CDR3 is TGTGCCAGCAGCGAGACAGGGACCTACGGCTACACCTTC. Translated, it gives CASSETGTYGYTF.

V gene TRBV18 combines with J gene TRBJ1-4, with D maybe TRBD1 (5 bases). Trimming pared 3 bases from V and 3 bases from J, leaving 11 bases between. The germline V gene encodes CDR1 KGHSH and CDR2 LQKENI. The CDR3 loop spans 15 amino acids. The CDR3 DNA reads TGTGCCAGCTCACCGGCAGGGCGAGCTAATGAAAAACTGTTTTTT. Residues: CASSPAGRANEKLFF. Using reference TRBV18 and TRBJ1-4 for the parts outside the CDR3, the full variable domain is NAGVMQNPRHLVRRRGQEARLRCSPMKGHSHVYWYRQLPEEGLKFMVYLQKENIIDESGMPKERFSAEFPKEGPSILRIQQVVRGDSAAYFCASSPAGRANEKLFFGSGTQLSVL.

The rearrangement uses TRBV7-9 and TRBJ2-7; D possibly corresponds to TRBD2 (5 bases). The CDR3 contains 15 residues. V was cut by 5 bases and J by 2 bases, with 16 bases left in between. Per the germline V gene, CDR1 is SEHNR and CDR2 is FQNEAQ (reference sequence). The CDR3 nucleotides read TGTGCCAGCAGCGGTAGCGTAAGTGGAACCTACGAGCAGTACTTC. This sequence encodes CASSGSVSGTYEQYF.

The chain carries TRBV2 and TRBJ2-1; no definite D call. The CDR3 spans 13 residues. From germline, CDR1 is SNHLY and CDR2 FYNNEI. The ends were cut back, 1 base at V and 4 bases at J, with 5 bases in the middle. The CDR3 nucleotides are TGTGCCAGCAGTGAAGTTGGGTACAATGAGCAGTTCTTC. Translating it yields CASSEVGYNEQFF.

This chain links TRBV7-2 with TRBJ2-5, with D uncertain. Germline V gene data show CDR1 as SGHTA and CDR2 as FQGNSA. CDR3 length: 11 amino acids. Trimming stripped 3 bases from V and 4 bases from J, with 3 bases between. As DNA, the CDR3 is TGTGCCAGCAGCTTTGGAGAGACCCAGTACTTC. This encodes CASSFGETQYF.

The chain has TRBV27 and TRBJ2-3; 7 bases map to TRBD2. The CDR3 sequence is 14 residues long. Unmatched junction bases numbered 2, after V lost 2 bases and J lost 3 bases. Germline CDR1 reads MNHEY; CDR2 reads SMNVEV (reference sequence). In nucleotides, the CDR3 is TGTGCCAGCAGTTTACTTAGCGGGACAGATACGCAGTATTTT. Protein product: CASSLLSGTDTQYF.

V and J are TRBV27 and TRBJ2-1, with 9 bases lining up with TRBD2. With 5 bases clipped from V and 0 bases from J, the junction kept 5 bases outside the gene matches. Germline V gene sequence: CDR1 MNHEY, CDR2 SMNVEV (reference sequence). This CDR3 region has 16 residues. As DNA, the CDR3 is TGTGCCAGCAGTGCGCGTAGCGGGAGCTCCTACAATGAGCAGTTCTTC. Translation: CASSARSGSSYNEQFF.

This clone has just a few counts. The chain joins TRBV4-3 to TRBJ1-1; D ambiguous. Trimming shortened V by 2 bases and J by 2 bases, and 6 bases separated the two germline ends. The CDR3 extends over 13 amino acids. Germline CDR1 LGHNA, CDR2 YSLEER. The CDR3, as DNA: TGCGCCAGCAGCCAATTTTCTAACACTGAAGCTTTCTTT. It is translated as CASSQFSNTEAFF.

The rearrangement uses TRBV6-1 and TRBJ1-1, with unresolved D. Deletions cut 5 bases from V and 10 bases from J, with 11 bases between. Germline V gene data show CDR1 as MNHNS and CDR2 as SASEGT. The CDR3 extends over 11 amino acids. CDR3 residues: CASSYGLTAFF. DNA of the CDR3: TGTGCCAGCAGTTACGGGTTGACAGCTTTCTTT.

J is TRBJ2-7 and V is TRBV7-8; maybe TRBD2 (6 bases). V was shortened by 8 bases and J by 2 bases, with 13 bases between the two germline ends. From germline, CDR1 is SGHVS and CDR2 FQNEAQ. There are 13 residues in the CDR3. CDR3 nucleotides: TGTGCCAGCGCGACTAGTCCCCCCTACGAGCAGTACTTC. The encoded protein is CASATSPPYEQYF.

The chain joins TRBV19 to TRBJ1-1, with D perhaps matching TRBD1 (6 bases). V lost 7 bases to trimming and J lost 0 bases, with 18 bases between them. The CDR3 length is 16 residues. The germline CDR1 and CDR2 sequences are LNHDA and SQIVND (reference sequence). For the CDR3, the DNA is TGTGCCAGTATTGGGCAGGGGTCCTACTTGAACACTGAAGCTTTCTTT. Translating it yields CASIGQGSYLNTEAFF. The entire variable domain, with the rest obtained from reference TRBV19 and TRBJ1-1, is as follows: DGGITQSPKYLFRKEGQNVTLSCEQNLNHDAMYWYRQDPGQGLRLIYYSQIVNDFQKGDIAEGYSVSREKKESFPLTVTSAQKNPTAFYLCASIGQGSYLNTEAFFGQGTRLTVV.

This clone was recorded once. The genes are TRBV11-1 and TRBJ2-1, with D tentatively TRBD1 or TRBD2 (7 bases each). The CDR3 is 15 residues long. V was trimmed by 5 bases and J by 9 bases, leaving 20 bases between them. The germline gives CDR1 SGHAT, CDR2 FQDESV (reference sequence). The CDR3 DNA is TGTGCCAGCAGCCCACGGGGGGTAGGGGGCGTTGAGCAGTTCTTC. It is translated as CASSPRGVGGVEQFF.

The chain combines TRBV27 with TRBJ2-7; 7 bases are shared with TRBD1. Germline V gives CDR1 MNHEY, CDR2 SMNVEV (reference sequence). The CDR3 runs 16 residues. J lost 3 bases, V lost 3 bases, and 11 bases had no gene match. CDR3 sequence (DNA): TGTGCCAGCAGTTTCCCCACAGGGGACGGATACTACGAGCAGTACTTC. It codes for CASSFPTGDGYYEQYF.

V is TRBV19 and J is TRBJ2-5; 9 nucleotides align to TRBD2. The germline V gene encodes CDR1 LNHDA and CDR2 SQIVND (reference sequence). The CDR3 covers 16 residues. V lost 3 bases, J lost 5 bases, and 10 bases stayed unmatched. The CDR3 sequence: CASSMGPSGARETQYF. CDR3 nucleotides: TGTGCCAGTAGTATGGGGCCTAGCGGGGCGAGGGAGACCCAGTACTTC. The variable domain in full, with the rest retrieved from reference TRBV19 and TRBJ2-5, is DGGITQSPKYLFRKEGQNVTLSCEQNLNHDAMYWYRQDPGQGLRLIYYSQIVNDFQKGDIAEGYSVSREKKESFPLTVTSAQKNPTAFYLCASSMGPSGARETQYFGPGTRLLVL.

The rearrangement joins TRBV4-3 to TRBJ2-7; 10 bases align to TRBD1. Germline lookup yields CDR1 LGHNA and CDR2 YSLEER. CDR3 size: 15 residues. With V trimmed by 0 bases and J by 5 bases, 4 bases remained unmatched. This chain's CDR3 is CASSQESGTGDEQYF. The CDR3 bases are TGCGCCAGCAGCCAAGAAAGTGGGACAGGGGACGAGCAGTACTTC.

This chain connects TRBV2 to TRBJ2-5; 7 nucleotides agree with TRBD2. There are 15 residues in the CDR3. After removal of 3 bases from V and 4 bases from J, the junction contained 8 bases not matched to a gene. Germline CDR1 is SNHLY and CDR2 is FYNNEI. CDR3 in amino acids: CASSERFGEGETQYF. The CDR3 DNA follows: TGTGCCAGCAGTGAGAGGTTCGGGGAGGGAGAGACCCAGTACTTC. Drawing the rest from reference TRBV2 and TRBJ2-5, the complete variable domain is EPEVTQTPSHQVTQMGQEVILRCVPISNHLYFYWYRQILGQKVEFLVSFYNNEISEKSEIFDDQFSVERPDGSNFTLKIRSTKLEDSAMYFCASSERFGEGETQYFGPGTRLLVL.

J is TRBJ2-1 and V is TRBV10-3; D uncertain. The CDR3 runs to 13 residues. CDR1 is ENHRY and CDR2 is SYGVKD in the germline V gene. V lost 2 bases, J lost 6 bases, and 8 bases lay in between. CDR3 region: CAISEGTSNEQFF. The DNA of the CDR3 is TGTGCCATCAGTGAGGGTACGAGCAATGAGCAGTTCTTC.

The J gene is TRBJ2-7, the V gene TRBV6-1, with 8 bases aligning to TRBD1. The junction had 8 bases not matched to a gene; V was cut back by 1 base and J by 3 bases. The CDR3 runs to 16 residues. Germline lookup yields CDR1 MNHNS and CDR2 SASEGT. DNA of the CDR3: TGTGCCAGCAGTGAAGGGAGTACAGGGGGTATCTACGAGCAGTACTTC. It encodes CASSEGSTGGIYEQYF.

As concerns this clone: Germline is not matched at one junction end, which may reflect a read error. The chain is built from TRBV10-3 and TRBJ2-1; maybe TRBD2 (6 bases). The CDR3 contains 12 residues. Looked up from germline, CDR1 is ENHRY and CDR2 is SYGVKD. CDR3 bases: TGTGCCATCAGTGGTGTGCGGGATTCCTACCTCTTC. Protein sequence: CAISGVRDSYLF.

The chain recombines TRBV18 with TRBJ2-2; D may be TRBD2 (6 bases). Germline CDR1 is KGHSH and CDR2 is LQKENI. The CDR3 has 14 residues. V was clipped by 6 bases and J by 0 bases, with 8 bases between them. CDR3 loop: CASSGGSNTGELFF. The CDR3 DNA follows: TGTGCCAGCTCCGGAGGGTCGAACACCGGGGAGCTGTTTTTT.